This TCR beta chain stems from a study of regulatory and conventional T cells in RAG deficiency. In regard to this clone: Its antigen is not known.

Study-level points and caveats: Compared with controls, unique Treg TCR beta sequences dropped around 110-fold in Omenn syndrome and CID/AS. In Omenn syndrome, Treg and Tconv repertoires overlapped >75%.

The CDR3 length is 13 residues. Trimming stripped 8 bases from V and 3 bases from J, with 11 bases between. Germline CDR1 is MDHEN and CDR2 is SYDVKM. Clones were sequenced by immunoSEQ multiplex PCR, and TCRdb holds only the in-frame ones, with some missing. This table holds tens of thousands of clones, about 90% found once. Blood CD4+ CD25-high CD127-low regulatory T cells supplied the genomic DNA template. A further study also used this sample, focusing on regulatory T cells. That publication notes: Amplification used 52 TRBV primers and 13 TRBJ primers. In patients, unique TRB V-J pairs were restricted and V/J usage skewed, especially in Tregs.

The V call is TRBV28, the J call TRBJ1-5; possibly TRBD1 for D (5 bases). Sequencing used Tregs sorted from blood. The source of this sequence is a human donor in good health. CDR3 bases: TGTGCCAGCTGCGGCAGGGTCAATCAGCCCCAGCATTTT. This encodes CASCGRVNQPQHF.